The TCR beta chain under discussion was sequenced for a study of T cell responses to AZD1222 COVID-19 vaccine. Study conclusions and caveats: Donors were chiefly white British, with a greater number of females, and clonal diversity was perhaps underestimated. Targets within unmutated variant regions were reportedly found for nearly half of spike-specific TCRs.

As concerns this clone: Its matching antigen is unknown.

This table comes from immunoSEQ multiplex PCR, and its TCRdb copy is limited to in-frame clones, with some not included. The table includes 200,000 to 300,000 clones, more than 80% detected once. This specimen was peripheral blood, taken on day 0 of AZD1222 vaccination. This TCR was recovered from an adult in good health.

The CDR3 protein is CASSFFSSSYNSPLHF. In nucleotides, the CDR3 is TGTGCCAGCAGTTTTTTCAGCAGCTCCTATAATTCACCCCTCCACTTT. The chain links TRBV28 to TRBJ1-6, with D hard to call. Germline CDR1 MDHEN, CDR2 SYDVKM. The CDR3 totals 16 residues. The V gene lost 3 bases and the J gene lost 0 bases, with 9 bases spanning the gap. Filled out from reference TRBV28 and TRBJ1-6, the complete variable domain reads DVKVTQSSRYLVKRTGEKVFLECVQDMDHENMFWYRQDPGLGLRLIYFSYDVKMKEKGDIPEGYSVSREKKERFSLILESASTNQTSMYLCASSFFSSSYNSPLHFGNGTRLTVT.